The 7 T cell receptor beta chains below all came from one sample that was sequenced in a study of a mutant IDH1 vaccine in newly diagnosed glioma. For these TCRs, the target antigens are not known. Produced via immunoSEQ multiplex PCR; TCRdb's table is partial and in-frame only. Of about 60,000 clones in the sample, about 90% were seen once. Time point in this sample: week 23, last vaccination. The content of each vaccine dose was 300 ug of mutant IDH1 20-mer peptide, and topical imiquimod accompanied it. The sample consisted of PBMCs, taken from a glioma patient whose treatment included an IDH1 peptide vaccine. All receptors derive from a man aged 40-50 years with glioma.

The chain links TRBV19 to TRBJ1-5, with D uncertain. With 5 bases removed from V and 1 base from J, the gap between germline ends came to 6 bases. The CDR3 sequence is 13 residues long. From germline, CDR1 is LNHDA and CDR2 SQIVND (reference sequence). The CDR3 DNA sequence: TGTGCCAGTAGTCTCCGGAGCAATCAGCCCCAGCATTTT. Translating it yields CASSLRSNQPQHF.

The chain has TRBV7-2 and TRBJ1-2; D remains ambiguous. The V end was cut by 5 bases, the J end by 4 bases, with 5 bases between. The germline V gene has CDR1 SGHTA and CDR2 FQGNSA. This CDR3 is 11 amino acids long. DNA for the CDR3: TGTGCCAGCAGCAGAAGCTATGGCTACACCTTC. This sequence encodes CASSRSYGYTF.

The V and J genes are TRBV4-1 and TRBJ2-5; D not resolved. Per germline, CDR1 MGHRA and CDR2 YSYEKL. The ends were cut back, 1 base at V and 1 base at J, with 7 bases in the middle. This CDR3 has 14 amino acids. Here the CDR3 reads CASSQGGRQETQYF. In DNA form, the CDR3 reads TGCGCCAGCAGCCAAGGTGGGCGCCAAGAGACCCAGTACTTC.

The V gene is TRBV28, the J gene TRBJ1-4, with D possibly matching TRBD1 (5 bases). The length of the CDR3 is 14 residues. V lost 5 bases and J lost 3, with 10 bases in between. Looked up from germline, CDR1 is MDHEN and CDR2 is SYDVKM. The DNA of the CDR3 is TGTGCCAGCAGTCCCGGGGGGTCTAATGAAAAACTGTTTTTT. This translates into CASSPGGSNEKLFF.

Only a few counts were recorded for this clone. This chain uses TRBV25-1 with TRBJ2-5, with D unresolved. Per the germline V gene, CDR1 is MGHDK and CDR2 is SYGVNS. Trimming took off 3 bases at V and 1 base at J, with 6 bases between the two ends. This CDR3 has 13 amino acids. CDR3 residues: CASSDPSQETQYF. In nucleotides, the CDR3 is TGTGCCAGCAGTGACCCCAGCCAAGAGACCCAGTACTTC.

The V gene is TRBV19, the J gene TRBJ2-7; TRBD1 aligns across 9 bases. Losses at the gene ends were 5 bases for V and 0 bases for J; bases not matched to a gene: 5. There are 15 residues in the CDR3. Germline-derived CDR1 and CDR2 are LNHDA and SQIVND (reference sequence). CDR3 sequence (DNA): TGTGCCAGTAGTTTCGGACAGGGGCACTCCTACGAGCAGTACTTC. This encodes CASSFGQGHSYEQYF.

The chain employs TRBV5-1 and TRBJ2-5; D may be TRBD2 (6 bases). The CDR3 contains 14 residues. Germline CDR1 SGHRS, CDR2 YFSETQ. V lost 0 bases and J 4 bases, leaving 10 bases between the germline ends. CDR3 coding DNA: TGCGCCAGCAGCTTGGGAGGAGGGTTAGAGACCCAGTACTTC. As protein: CASSLGGGLETQYF.